The rows below give T cell receptor beta chains drawn from one sample of a study of blood T cells in healthy people across ages. A single record per CDR3 protein comes from TCRdb applying MiXCR to the 5' RACE reads. Counted here are approximately 600,000 distinct CDR3 sequences, roughly three fifths occurring once; the ten biggest clones make up 30% to 40%. Specimen: blood. These receptor sequences come from a man aged 60 to 75 in good health. The CDR3 runs from the conserved cysteine through the conserved F or W. The order of the fields is V gene, clone size, D gene, J gene, CDR3 length, CDR3 protein, CDR3 DNA. The D gene is left open where the match is weak. Size values are once, few and many counts, or a class for expanded clones, and some rows have none.

TRBV27	few	TRBD1	TRBJ2-7	16	CASSPHGQGGNYEQYF	TGTGCCAGCAGTCCCCACGGACAGGGGGGCAATTACGAGCAGTACTTC
TRBV18	-	TRBD2	TRBJ2-5	13	CASSPGTTNEQYF	TGTGCCAGCTCACCAGGGACTACGAATGAGCAGTACTTC
TRBV3-1	-	TRBD1	TRBJ2-7	13	CASSQARTGEQYF	TGTGCCAGCAGCCAGGCCCGGACAGGCGAGCAGTACTTC
TRBV9	-	-	TRBJ2-7	15	CASSVGSGRTYEQYF	TGTGCCAGCAGCGTAGGTAGCGGAAGAACCTACGAGCAGTACTTC
TRBV18	-	-	TRBJ1-4	12	CASSPDARKLFF	TGTGCCAGCTCACCGGACGCGAGAAAACTGTTTTTT
TRBV3-1	-	-	TRBJ2-7	16	CASSQDWDPTYNEQYF	TGTGCCAGCAGCCAAGATTGGGACCCTACCTACAATGAGCAGTACTTC
TRBV7-2	-	-	TRBJ1-2	15	CASSLDGQGLSGYTF	TGTGCCAGCAGCTTAGACGGGCAGGGTCTGAGTGGCTACACCTTC
TRBV18	-	-	TRBJ1-2	14	CASSPPGIPGGYTF	TGTGCCAGCTCACCCCCGGGTATTCCCGGTGGCTACACCTTC
TRBV7-2	-	TRBD2	TRBJ2-3	15	CASSYQGGLQDTQYF	TGTGCCAGCAGCTACCAGGGAGGGCTACAGGATACGCAGTATTTT
TRBV5-1	-	-	TRBJ2-7	13	CASSVEVQGEQYF	TGCGCCAGCAGCGTGGAGGTCCAGGGCGAGCAGTACTTC
TRBV29-1	few	-	TRBJ2-5	14	CSVEQTGLEETQYF	TGCAGCGTTGAACAGACAGGCTTGGAAGAGACCCAGTACTTC